Following are 21 T cell receptor beta chains from one sample sequenced in a study of T cell repertoires in aging, cancer and after chemotherapy. Multiplex touch-down PCR with TRB-A/B primers amplified rearranged V-D-J TRB sequences. TCRdb used MiXCR to reprocess the multiplex PCR reads, holding one entry per CDR3 protein. The sample shows roughly 18,000 distinct CDR3 sequences, roughly 37% of them seen only once. Amplification of TCR beta used genomic DNA extracted from peripheral blood. Source material: blood. The source of these receptors is a human donor with a solid tumor.

This clonotype was seen once. The rearrangement uses TRBV14 and TRBJ1-3; the D is unclear. This CDR3 has 13 residues. Germline V CDR1 and CDR2: SGHDN, FVKESK. Trimming took 1 base from V and 11 from J, leaving 12 bases between them. CDR3 nucleotides: TGTGCCAGCAGCCAAGTACCCTATGGGGCCATATATTTT. This encodes CASSQVPYGAIYF. Using reference TRBV14 and TRBJ1-3 for the parts outside the CDR3, the full variable domain is EAGVTQFPSHSVIEKGQTVTLRCDPISGHDNLYWYRRVMGKEIKFLLHFVKESKQDESGMPNNRFLAERTGGTYSTLKVQPAELEDSGVYFCASSQVPYGAIYFGEGSWLTVV.

Details on this clonotype: At one end the junction does not follow the germline gene, possibly because of a read error. The chain links TRBV6-2 or TRBV6-3 to TRBJ1-4; tentative D call: TRBD1 (5 bases). Per germline, CDR1 MNHEY and CDR2 SVGEGT. There are 15 residues in the CDR3. The CDR3 sequence: CVSSLGPVGGEKLFF. In DNA form, the CDR3 reads TGTGTCAGCAGTCTTGGCCCCGTCGGGGGTGAAAAACTGTTTTTT.

CDR3 protein: CARSKDRGNEQYF. The CDR3 DNA is TGTGCCAGGAGCAAGGACAGGGGGAATGAGCAGTACTTC. The rearrangement uses TRBV19 and TRBJ2-7, with 10 bases identical to TRBD1. Germline CDR1 reads LNHDA; CDR2 reads SQIVND (reference sequence). The CDR3 runs to 13 residues. Unmatched junction bases numbered 9, after V lost 9 bases and J lost 7 bases.

In this sample, this clonotype is medium-sized. V is TRBV6-6 and J is TRBJ2-2; tentative D call: TRBD1 (5 bases). CDR1 is MNHNY and CDR2 is SVGAGI in the germline V gene (reference sequence). With 2 bases removed from V and 5 bases from J, the gap between germline ends came to 12 bases. This CDR3 contains 15 residues. For the CDR3, the DNA is TGTGCCAGCAGTTACAAGACAGTACCTACCGGGGAGCTGTTTTTT. Protein product: CASSYKTVPTGELFF.

The chain is built from TRBV5-4 and TRBJ2-7; the match to TRBD1 covers 11 bases. Germline V lookup: CDR1 SGHNT, CDR2 YYREEE (reference sequence). This CDR3 is 14 amino acids long. With V trimmed by 3 bases and J by 7 bases, 6 bases remained unmatched. CDR3 sequence reads: CASSSRDRGDEQYF. The CDR3, as DNA: TGTGCCAGCAGCTCCCGGGACAGGGGGGATGAGCAGTACTTC. The variable domain in full, completed from reference TRBV5-4 and TRBJ2-7, reads ETGVTQSPTHLIKTRGQQVTLRCSSQSGHNTVSWYQQALGQGPQFIFQYYREEENGRGNFPPRFSGLQFPNYSSELNVNALELDDSALYLCASSSRDRGDEQYFGPGTRLTVT.

This sequence joins TRBV5-5 and TRBJ2-3; 12 bases map to TRBD2. The germline V gene encodes CDR1 SGHKS and CDR2 YYEKEE (reference sequence). Unmatched junction bases numbered 7, after V lost 2 bases and J lost 3 bases. This CDR3 is 17 amino acids long. The CDR3 region is CASSFGLAGGPTDTQYF. In DNA, the CDR3 is TGTGCCAGCAGCTTCGGTCTAGCGGGGGGGCCGACAGATACGCAGTATTTT.

The table lists this clonotype with a few counts. The rearrangement uses TRBV10-3 and TRBJ2-1, with D possibly matching TRBD1 (6 bases). V was cut by 7 bases and J by 5 bases, with 24 bases left in between. Germline CDR1 is ENHRY and CDR2 is SYGVKD. The CDR3 loop spans 17 amino acids. DNA for the CDR3: TGTGCCATCAAAGAGGGACACCATATACTCGGGGACAATGAGCAGTTCTTC. Encoded protein: CAIKEGHHILGDNEQFF.

J is TRBJ2-7 and V is TRBV11-1; 7 bases agree with TRBD1. CDR3 length: 20 residues. The V gene's germline CDR1 is SGHAT and CDR2 FQDESV (reference sequence). After removal of 1 base from V and 0 bases from J, the junction contained 18 bases not matched to a gene. CDR3 in amino acids: CASSLGTGSAFSLPSYEQYF. CDR3 DNA: TGTGCCAGCAGCTTAGGGACAGGCTCCGCTTTTTCTCTTCCCTCCTACGAGCAGTACTTC.

The V call is TRBV12-3 or TRBV12-4, the J call TRBJ1-2; no firm D call. Trimming took 1 base from V and 8 from J, leaving 14 bases between them. CDR3 length: 14 amino acids. The CDR3 reads CASSLGKGKIGYTF. CDR3 nucleotide sequence: TGTGCCAGCAGTTTAGGGAAGGGCAAGATCGGCTACACCTTC.

This clonotype is medium-sized within its sample. The genes are TRBV29-1 and TRBJ2-2; maybe TRBD2 (5 bases). Trimming took off 3 bases at V and 0 bases at J, with 8 bases between the two ends. The CDR3 runs to 14 residues. CDR1 is SQVTM and CDR2 is ANQGSEA in the germline V gene. CDR3 sequence: CSVDTGTNTGELFF. CDR3 DNA sequence: TGCAGCGTTGATACGGGAACGAACACCGGGGAGCTGTTTTTT.

Of note for this clonotype: An end of the junction differs from the germline gene, which may be a read error. This chain joins TRBV11-2 and TRBJ2-1, with D unclear. CDR3 length equals 11 residues. CDR1 is SGHAT, CDR2 FQNNGV, per germline. In DNA, the CDR3 is TGCGCCAGCAGCCACTACAATGAGCAGTTCTTC. Protein sequence: CASSHYNEQFF.

This chain links TRBV27 with TRBJ2-5; TRBD1 is a possible D gene (6 bases). The length of the CDR3 is 14 residues. V lost 5 bases, J lost 0 bases, and 10 bases lay in between. Germline assignment: CDR1 MNHEY and CDR2 SMNVEV (reference sequence). This CDR3 reads CASSATGYQETQYF. CDR3 sequence (DNA): TGTGCCAGCAGTGCAACAGGGTACCAAGAGACCCAGTACTTC.

The J gene is TRBJ2-7, the V gene TRBV5-4; D is tentatively TRBD1 or TRBD2 (5 bases each). The CDR3 consists of 14 residues. The V gene lost 4 bases and the J gene lost 3 bases, with 14 bases spanning the gap. CDR1 is SGHNT and CDR2 is YYREEE in the germline V gene (reference sequence). CDR3 protein: CASSNRDGRYEQYF. CDR3 sequence (DNA): TGTGCCAGCAGCAACCGGGACGGACGCTACGAGCAGTACTTC.

This clonotype was found a few times. This chain uses TRBV6-1 with TRBJ1-2; 11 nucleotides line up with TRBD1. Looked up from germline, CDR1 is MNHNS and CDR2 is SASEGT. CDR3 length equals 15 residues. V lost 1 base and J lost 3; bases outside the gene matches: 1. The DNA of the CDR3 is TGTGCCAGCAGTGAAGGGACAGGGGGCTACTATGGCTACACCTTC. Encoded protein: CASSEGTGGYYGYTF.

In its sample, this clonotype was seen a few times. The J gene is TRBJ1-5, the V gene TRBV30; tentative D call: TRBD1 (5 bases). Germline loops: CDR1 GTSNPN, CDR2 SVGIG (reference sequence). The CDR3 contains 17 residues. V was trimmed by 2 bases and J by 1 base, leaving 18 bases between them. CDR3 nucleotide sequence: TGTGCCTGGAGTTCCCCGGGACCCAGAATAAGCAATCAGCCCCAGCATTTT. It specifies CAWSSPGPRISNQPQHF.

This clonotype turned up a few times. The chain carries TRBV5-4 and TRBJ2-7; 7 nucleotides align to TRBD1. The germline V gene has CDR1 SGHNT and CDR2 YYREEE (reference sequence). J lost 0 bases, V lost 4 bases, and 4 bases had no gene match. This CDR3 is built from 14 residues. The CDR3 sequence: CASSGRDSSYEQYF. For the CDR3, the DNA is TGTGCCAGCAGCGGACGGGACAGCTCCTACGAGCAGTACTTC. Drawing the rest from reference TRBV5-4 and TRBJ2-7, the complete variable domain is ETGVTQSPTHLIKTRGQQVTLRCSSQSGHNTVSWYQQALGQGPQFIFQYYREEENGRGNFPPRFSGLQFPNYSSELNVNALELDDSALYLCASSGRDSSYEQYFGPGTRLTVT.

This clonotype rates as medium-sized. In DNA, the CDR3 is TGTGCCAGCAGGCAGGAGACTAGCGGGGGTCCCCTGGATGAGCAGTTCTTC. This sequence encodes CASRQETSGGPLDEQFF. J is TRBJ2-1 and V is TRBV6-1, with TRBD2 matching 12 bases. The germline V gene has CDR1 MNHNS and CDR2 SASEGT. There are 17 residues in the CDR3. Germline trimming cut 6 bases from V and 8 bases from J; bases unmatched to any gene: 14.

The J gene is TRBJ2-5, the V gene TRBV6-1; possibly TRBD1 for D (5 bases). Between the trimmed V and J ends, which lost 6 bases and 1 base, there was a span of 9 bases. The CDR3 is made up of 13 amino acids. Germline V CDR1 and CDR2: MNHNS, SASEGT. In DNA form, the CDR3 reads TGTGCCAGCAGCTCAGGGATCCAAGAGACCCAGTACTTC. Translating it yields CASSSGIQETQYF.

The chain combines TRBV10-1 with TRBJ2-7; D is possibly TRBD2 (7 bases). Germline CDR1 reads WNHNN; CDR2 reads SYGVQD (reference sequence). This CDR3 comprises 14 residues. V lost 4 bases and J lost 6, with 16 bases in between. The CDR3 sequence: CASSGGGTLSEQYF. CDR3 DNA: TGCGCCAGCAGTGGCGGGGGCACACTCTCCGAGCAGTACTTC.

This sequence joins TRBV18 and TRBJ2-1; D not resolved. The CDR3 sequence is 11 residues long. V was pared by 3 bases and J by 8 bases, with 5 bases between. CDR1 and CDR2 from the germline V gene are KGHSH and LQKENI. The CDR3 DNA follows: TGTGCCAGCTCACCCGGGTATGAGCAGTTCTTC. This gives the protein CASSPGYEQFF.

The genes are TRBV27 and TRBJ1-6; D is unclear. The CDR3 covers 15 residues. The ends were cut back, 5 bases at V and 7 bases at J, with 15 bases in the middle. Germline V gene data show CDR1 as MNHEY and CDR2 as SMNVEV (reference sequence). The CDR3 region is CASSKSGPKNSPLHF. The DNA of the CDR3 is TGTGCCAGCAGTAAATCCGGGCCCAAAAATTCACCCCTCCACTTT.